The 11 T cell receptor beta chains listed next were all sequenced from one sample in a study of graft-versus-host responses after intestinal transplantation (TCRdb year 2021). The library was built by means of the immunoSEQ multiplex PCR assay. TCRdb took this table from immuneACCESS and kept in-frame rearrangements with V and J called. Such tables lack part of the clones; where checked against another copy, unresolved V genes explain under half of the gap, and the rest is unexplained. The sample contains 80,000 to 90,000 clones, roughly 92% of them found a single time. The ten most abundant clones make up roughly 0.31% of the sample. No antigen has been assigned to these receptors. This specimen's time point label, per the study, means: cells obtained before transplantation from donor or recipient. The specimen was unstimulated CD4+ T cells sorted from spleen or lymph node cells, collected before intestinal transplant. These receptor sequences come from a human donor who received an intestinal transplant.

The chain has TRBV28 and TRBJ2-7; tentatively, D is TRBD2 (7 bases). The germline CDR1 and CDR2 sequences are MDHEN and SYDVKM. CDR3 length: 12 amino acids. With 6 bases removed from V and 5 bases from J, the gap between germline ends came to 11 bases. The CDR3 here is CASRRGGNEQYF. The DNA for the CDR3 is TGTGCCAGCAGGAGGGGGGGGAACGAGCAGTACTTC.

This clone was seen only a few times. This rearrangement joins TRBV13 to TRBJ2-1; D might be TRBD1 (5 bases). The CDR3 consists of 17 residues. Trimming removed 3 bases from V and 6 bases from J, with 21 bases in between. Germline V CDR1 and CDR2: PRHDT, FYEKMQ (reference sequence). CDR3 loop: CASSLGLGRSGLNEQFF. The CDR3 DNA reads TGTGCCAGCAGCTTGGGGTTGGGGCGTTCGGGTCTCAATGAGCAGTTCTTC.

V gene TRBV5-1 combines with J gene TRBJ2-1; TRBD1 agrees at 10 bases. V shed 4 bases and J 4 bases; nucleotides not matched to a gene: 11. The germline gives CDR1 SGHRS, CDR2 YFSETQ. This CDR3 has 17 residues. This CDR3 is CASSATPGQGTYNEQFF. The CDR3 DNA reads as TGCGCCAGCAGCGCTACTCCGGGACAGGGGACTTACAATGAGCAGTTCTTC.

V is TRBV6-5 and J is TRBJ2-5; D is undetermined. The DNA end is a closer match to TRBJ2-7, so the J assignment may be wrong. Germline-derived CDR1 and CDR2 are MNHEY and SVGAGI. This CDR3 is built from 14 residues. The CDR3 bases are TGTGCCAGCCGGTCGAGGAAAGAGAACTACGAGCAGTACTTC. It translates to CASRSRKENYEQYF.

The chain carries TRBV28 and TRBJ2-5, with 8 bases aligning to TRBD2. The V and J ends lost 5 bases and 3 bases, in that order; junction bases with no gene match: 11. The CDR3 extends over 16 amino acids. Germline V CDR1 and CDR2: MDHEN, SYDVKM. CDR3 protein: CASSPWGGRREETQYF. The CDR3 region has the DNA TGTGCCAGCAGTCCATGGGGCGGGAGGCGGGAAGAGACCCAGTACTTC.

This chain links TRBV11-2 with TRBJ2-7, with 9 bases identical to TRBD2. The CDR3 spans 17 residues. V lost 1 base to trimming and J lost 1 base; unmatched junction nucleotides: 8. Looked up from germline, CDR1 is SGHAT and CDR2 is FQNNGV. The CDR3 bases are TGTGCCAGCAGCTTAGTATCCGGGACTAGCAGGTCCTACGAGCAGTACTTC. This sequence encodes CASSLVSGTSRSYEQYF.

The rearrangement joins TRBV18 to TRBJ2-5; 12 bases line up with TRBD2. Trimming removed 5 bases from V and 5 bases from J; junction bases left unmatched: 6. In germline, CDR1 is KGHSH, CDR2 LQKENI. The CDR3 extends over 15 amino acids. The CDR3 coding sequence is TGTGCCAGCTCAAGTACTAGCGGGAGGAGCGAGACCCAGTACTTC. As protein: CASSSTSGRSETQYF.

The chain employs TRBV6-1 and TRBJ2-3; D is unresolved. Trimming took off 0 bases at V and 3 bases at J, with 10 bases between the two ends. In germline, CDR1 is MNHNS, CDR2 SASEGT. The CDR3 loop spans 15 amino acids. CDR3 in DNA: TGTGCCAGCAGTGAAGCTTGGTCAAGGACAGATACGCAGTATTTT. Translating it yields CASSEAWSRTDTQYF.

The V gene is TRBV10-3, the J gene TRBJ1-3; D is uncertain. Germline lookup yields CDR1 ENHRY and CDR2 SYGVKD. The CDR3 is 14 amino acids. V gave up 3 bases and J gave up 3 bases, with 9 bases separating them. The CDR3 sequence is CAISDLRGGNTIYF. CDR3 sequence (DNA): TGTGCCATCAGTGATCTTAGAGGTGGAAACACCATATATTTT.

This clone showed up just once. The chain has TRBV7-2 and TRBJ2-7; 8 positions match TRBD2. The CDR3 is made up of 15 amino acids. J was trimmed by 0 bases and V by 2 bases; bases with no gene match: 3. Germline CDR1 is SGHTA and CDR2 is FQGNSA. CDR3 residues: CASSLSSGSSYEQYF. As DNA, the CDR3 is TGTGCCAGCAGCTTAAGCAGCGGGAGCTCCTACGAGCAGTACTTC.

V gene TRBV4-1 combines with J gene TRBJ2-2; 8 bases are shared with TRBD1. Trimming took 4 bases from V and 1 from J; bases not matched to a gene: 5. The CDR3 covers 16 residues. The germline gives CDR1 MGHRA, CDR2 YSYEKL. The chain's CDR3 is CASSPWTGKNTGELFF. The CDR3 DNA is TGCGCCAGCAGCCCCTGGACAGGGAAGAACACCGGGGAGCTGTTTTTT.